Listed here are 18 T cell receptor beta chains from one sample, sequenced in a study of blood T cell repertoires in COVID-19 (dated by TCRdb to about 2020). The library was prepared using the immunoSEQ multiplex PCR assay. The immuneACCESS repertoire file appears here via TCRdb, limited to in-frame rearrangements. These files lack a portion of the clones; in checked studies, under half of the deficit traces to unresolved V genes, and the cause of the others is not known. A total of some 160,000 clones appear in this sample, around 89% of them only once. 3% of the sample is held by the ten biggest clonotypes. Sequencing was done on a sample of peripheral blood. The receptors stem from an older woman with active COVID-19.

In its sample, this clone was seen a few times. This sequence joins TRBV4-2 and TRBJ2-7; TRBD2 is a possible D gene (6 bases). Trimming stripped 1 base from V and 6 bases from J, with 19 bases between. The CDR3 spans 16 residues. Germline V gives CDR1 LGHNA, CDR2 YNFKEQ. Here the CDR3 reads CASSQALRAGPGEQYF. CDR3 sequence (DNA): TGTGCCAGCAGCCAAGCCCTCAGGGCGGGACCAGGCGAGCAGTACTTC.

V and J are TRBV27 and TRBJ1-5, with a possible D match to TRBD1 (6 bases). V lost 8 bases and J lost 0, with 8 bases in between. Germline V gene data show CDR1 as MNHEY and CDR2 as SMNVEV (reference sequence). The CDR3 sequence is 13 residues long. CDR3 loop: CASPGDSNQPQHF. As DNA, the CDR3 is TGTGCCAGCCCAGGGGATAGCAATCAGCCCCAGCATTTT.

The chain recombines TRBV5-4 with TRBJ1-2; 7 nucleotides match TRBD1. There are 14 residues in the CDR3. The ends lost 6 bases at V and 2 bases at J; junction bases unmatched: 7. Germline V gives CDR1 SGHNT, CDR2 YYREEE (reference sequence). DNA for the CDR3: TGTGCCAGCACCGTCCCGGGACAGAACTATGGCTACACCTTC. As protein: CASTVPGQNYGYTF.

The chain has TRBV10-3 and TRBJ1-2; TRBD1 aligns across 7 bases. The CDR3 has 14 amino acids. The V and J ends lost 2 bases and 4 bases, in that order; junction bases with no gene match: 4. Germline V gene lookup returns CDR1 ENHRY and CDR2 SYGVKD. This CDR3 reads CAISELGQLYGYTF. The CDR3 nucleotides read TGTGCCATCAGTGAGCTGGGACAGCTCTATGGCTACACCTTC.

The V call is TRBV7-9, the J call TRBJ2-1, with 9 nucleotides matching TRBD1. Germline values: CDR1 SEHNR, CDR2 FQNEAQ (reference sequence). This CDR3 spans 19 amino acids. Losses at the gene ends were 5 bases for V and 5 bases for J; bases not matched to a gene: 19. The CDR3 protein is CASSITGTGNWFGDNEQFF. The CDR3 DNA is TGTGCCAGCAGCATAACCGGGACAGGGAACTGGTTTGGAGACAATGAGCAGTTCTTC.

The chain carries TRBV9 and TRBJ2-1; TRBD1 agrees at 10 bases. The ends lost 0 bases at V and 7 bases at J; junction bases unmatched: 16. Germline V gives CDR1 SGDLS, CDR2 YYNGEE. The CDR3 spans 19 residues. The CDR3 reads CASSVAGQGYGGVLNEQFF. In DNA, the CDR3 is TGTGCCAGCAGCGTAGCGGGACAGGGGTATGGCGGGGTTTTAAATGAGCAGTTCTTC.

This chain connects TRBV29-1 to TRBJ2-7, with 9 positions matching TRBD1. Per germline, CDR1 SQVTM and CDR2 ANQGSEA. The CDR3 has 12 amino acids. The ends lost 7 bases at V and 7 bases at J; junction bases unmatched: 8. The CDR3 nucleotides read TGCAGCGGGTGGGACAGGGTAGGGGAGCAGTACTTC. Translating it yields CSGWDRVGEQYF.

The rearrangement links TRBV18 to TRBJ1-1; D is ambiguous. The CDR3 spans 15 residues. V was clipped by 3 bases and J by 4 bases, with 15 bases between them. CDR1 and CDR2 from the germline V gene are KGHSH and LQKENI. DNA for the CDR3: TGTGCCAGCTCACCTACTTCCGGGGAGGGCACTGAAGCTTTCTTT. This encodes CASSPTSGEGTEAFF.

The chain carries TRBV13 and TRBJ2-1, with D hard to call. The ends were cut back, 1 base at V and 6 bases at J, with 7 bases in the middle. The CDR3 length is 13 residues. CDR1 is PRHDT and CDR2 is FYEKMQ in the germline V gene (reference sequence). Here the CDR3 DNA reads TGTGCCAGCAGCTTAGCGGTAGTCAATGAGCAGTTCTTC. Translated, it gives CASSLAVVNEQFF.

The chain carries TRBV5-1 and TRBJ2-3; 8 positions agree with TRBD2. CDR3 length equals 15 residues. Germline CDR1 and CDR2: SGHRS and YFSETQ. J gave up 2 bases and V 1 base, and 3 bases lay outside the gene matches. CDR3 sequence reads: CASSLTSGATDTQYF. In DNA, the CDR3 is TGCGCCAGCAGCTTGACTAGCGGCGCCACAGATACGCAGTATTTT.

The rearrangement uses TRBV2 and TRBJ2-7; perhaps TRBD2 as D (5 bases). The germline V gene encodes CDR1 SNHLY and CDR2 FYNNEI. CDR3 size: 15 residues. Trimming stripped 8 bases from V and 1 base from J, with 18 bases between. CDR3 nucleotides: TGTGCCAGCTCGAAACCGGGAACACAGTCCTACGAGCAGTACTTC. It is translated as CASSKPGTQSYEQYF.

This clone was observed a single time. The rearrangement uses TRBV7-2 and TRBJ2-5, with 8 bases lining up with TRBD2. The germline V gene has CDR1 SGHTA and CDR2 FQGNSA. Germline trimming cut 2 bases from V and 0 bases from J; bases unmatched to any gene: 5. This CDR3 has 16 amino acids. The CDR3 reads CASSLSRLANQETQYF. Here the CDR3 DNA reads TGTGCCAGCAGCTTAAGCCGACTAGCGAACCAAGAGACCCAGTACTTC.

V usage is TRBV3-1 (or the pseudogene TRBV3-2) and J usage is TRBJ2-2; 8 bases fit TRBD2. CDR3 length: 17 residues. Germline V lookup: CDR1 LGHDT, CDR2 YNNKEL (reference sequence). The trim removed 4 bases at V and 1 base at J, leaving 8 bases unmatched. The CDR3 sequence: CASSPFGTSKNTGELFF. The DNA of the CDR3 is TGTGCCAGCAGCCCTTTTGGGACTAGTAAGAACACCGGGGAGCTGTTTTTT.

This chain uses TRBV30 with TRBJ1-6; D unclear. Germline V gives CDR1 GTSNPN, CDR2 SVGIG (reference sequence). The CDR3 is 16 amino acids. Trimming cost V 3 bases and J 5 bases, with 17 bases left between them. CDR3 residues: CAWSVAGYYDNSPLHF. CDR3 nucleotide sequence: TGTGCCTGGAGCGTAGCCGGGTATTATGATAATTCACCCCTCCACTTT.

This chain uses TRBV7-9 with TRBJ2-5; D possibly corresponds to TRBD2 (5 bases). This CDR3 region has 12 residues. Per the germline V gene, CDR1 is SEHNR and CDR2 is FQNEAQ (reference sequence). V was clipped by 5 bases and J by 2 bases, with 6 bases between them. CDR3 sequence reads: CASSRGQETQYF. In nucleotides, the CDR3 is TGTGCCAGCAGCCGGGGTCAAGAGACCCAGTACTTC.

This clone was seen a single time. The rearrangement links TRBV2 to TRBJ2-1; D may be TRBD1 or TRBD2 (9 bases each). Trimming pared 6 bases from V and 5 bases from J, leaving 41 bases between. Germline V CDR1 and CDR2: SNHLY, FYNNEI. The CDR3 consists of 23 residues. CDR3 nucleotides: TGTGCCAGCAGGAGCCCCAAGGACAGGGGAAAGGCGGGAGGGACAATCAATGACAATGAGCAGTTCTTC. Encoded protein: CASRSPKDRGKAGGTINDNEQFF.

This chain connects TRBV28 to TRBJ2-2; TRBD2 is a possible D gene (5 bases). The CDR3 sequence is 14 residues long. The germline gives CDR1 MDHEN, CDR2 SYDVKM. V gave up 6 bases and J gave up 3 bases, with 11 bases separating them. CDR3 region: CASRRRKYTGELFF. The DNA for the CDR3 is TGTGCCAGCAGACGGAGGAAATACACCGGGGAGCTGTTTTTT.

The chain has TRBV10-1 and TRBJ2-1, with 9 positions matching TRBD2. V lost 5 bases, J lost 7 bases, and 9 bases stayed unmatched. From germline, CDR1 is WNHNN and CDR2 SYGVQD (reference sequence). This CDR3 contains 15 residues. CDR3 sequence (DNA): TGCGCCAGCAGTTCCTTCGCGGGAGGGGATAATGAGCAGTTCTTC. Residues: CASSSFAGGDNEQFF.